The 6 T cell receptor beta chains given below trace back to one sample, sequenced in a study of T cell responses to AZD1222 COVID-19 vaccine. The assay was immunoSEQ multiplex PCR, and TCRdb's table has in-frame clones only and misses some. The sample has more than 95,000 clones; roughly 86% are singletons. Sequencing was performed on peripheral blood, taken 28 days after the second dose of the MenACWY control vaccine. The receptors stem from an adult who received the MenACWY meningococcal vaccine as a control.

The V call is TRBV3-1 (or the pseudogene TRBV3-2), the J call TRBJ1-1; D is perhaps TRBD1 (5 bases). Germline V lookup: CDR1 LGHDT, CDR2 YNNKEL (reference sequence). V was pared by 1 base and J by 7 bases, with 10 bases between. The CDR3 totals 13 residues. The CDR3 region is CASSQVGGFEAFF. CDR3 bases: TGTGCCAGCAGCCAAGTGGGGGGGTTTGAAGCTTTCTTT.

CDR3 sequence: CASSYRLAGEFQETQYF. The CDR3, as DNA: TGTGCCAGCAGTTACCGACTAGCGGGGGAGTTCCAAGAGACCCAGTACTTC. The chain combines TRBV6-2 or TRBV6-3 with TRBJ2-5; 12 bases line up with TRBD2. The CDR3 sequence is 17 residues long. The V gene end was trimmed by 2 bases and the J gene end by 1 base; junction bases not matched to a gene: 5. CDR1 is MNHEY, CDR2 SVGEGT, per germline.

The table lists this clone with a count of one. The V gene is TRBV24-1, the J gene TRBJ1-4; 8 nucleotides agree with TRBD1. Germline CDR1 and CDR2: KGHDR and SFDVKD. The ends lost 4 bases at V and 7 bases at J; junction bases unmatched: 7. This CDR3 has 15 residues. The CDR3 is CATSDSRGPVEKLFF. The CDR3, as DNA: TGTGCCACCAGTGACTCCAGGGGGCCGGTTGAAAAACTGTTTTTT.

This chain connects TRBV5-4 to TRBJ1-2; 7 positions agree with TRBD1. The V gene end was trimmed by 3 bases and the J gene end by 5 bases; junction bases not matched to a gene: 19. The germline V gene encodes CDR1 SGHNT and CDR2 YYREEE (reference sequence). The CDR3 is 18 amino acids. CDR3 nucleotides: TGTGCCAGCAGCTCTAGCTCCTTCTTGACAGGGTCGGGGTATGGCTACACCTTC. It codes for CASSSSSFLTGSGYGYTF. Filled out from reference TRBV5-4 and TRBJ1-2, the complete variable domain reads ETGVTQSPTHLIKTRGQQVTLRCSSQSGHNTVSWYQQALGQGPQFIFQYYREEENGRGNFPPRFSGLQFPNYSSELNVNALELDDSALYLCASSSSSFLTGSGYGYTFGSGTRLTVV.

This clone was seen a single time. Because it lacks the conserved phenylalanine or tryptophan at the end, this CDR3 is likely a read error. The limits of the CDR3 on the DNA are not certain, so only TCRdb's listed CDR3 is given. This rearrangement joins TRBV5-4 to TRBJ2-3; the table gives TRBD2 as D, unverified against the DNA. Per germline, CDR1 SGHNT and CDR2 YYREEE (reference sequence). The CDR3 length is 15 residues, termini included. CDR3 in amino acids: CASSLGFSGGALVPT.

On this clone: A read error may account for a junction end that differs from germline. The chain combines TRBV6-1 with TRBJ2-4, with TRBD1 matching 10 bases. The CDR3 consists of 12 residues. Germline values: CDR1 MNHNS, CDR2 SASEGT. CDR3 nucleotides: TGTGCCAGCAGTGAACCCCCGGGACAGGGGCACTTC. Protein product: CASSEPPGQGHF.